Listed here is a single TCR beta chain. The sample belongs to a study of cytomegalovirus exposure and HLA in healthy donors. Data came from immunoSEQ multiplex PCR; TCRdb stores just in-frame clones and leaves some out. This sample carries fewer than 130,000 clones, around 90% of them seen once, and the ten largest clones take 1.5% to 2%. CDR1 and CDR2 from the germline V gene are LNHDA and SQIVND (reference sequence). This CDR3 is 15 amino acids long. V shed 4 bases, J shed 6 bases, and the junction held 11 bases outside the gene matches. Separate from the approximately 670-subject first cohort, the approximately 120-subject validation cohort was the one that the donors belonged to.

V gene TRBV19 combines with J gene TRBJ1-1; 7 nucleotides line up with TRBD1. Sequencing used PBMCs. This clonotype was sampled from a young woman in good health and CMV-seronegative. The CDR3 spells CASSRSRDRSSEAFF. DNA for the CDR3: TGTGCCAGTAGTAGATCCCGGGACAGATCGTCTGAAGCTTTCTTT.